This T cell receptor (beta chain) stems from a study of T cell responses to AZD1222 COVID-19 vaccine. TCRdb's copy holds only in-frame clones and misses some; the assay was immunoSEQ multiplex PCR. The sample lists about 140,000 clones, around 92% occurring once. The sample here was peripheral blood, taken on day 0 of AZD1222 vaccination. The receptor was derived from an adult in good health.

CDR3 bases: TGCGCCAGCAGCTTGGGAGGTGTGTTGACGCCCGGGGAGCAGTACTTC. Its translation is CASSLGGVLTPGEQYF. The chain joins TRBV5-1 to TRBJ2-7; D not certain. The V gene lost 0 bases and the J gene lost 7 bases, with 20 bases spanning the gap. CDR3 length: 16 residues. Germline V lookup: CDR1 SGHRS, CDR2 YFSETQ.